These 23 T cell receptor beta chains originate from one sample sequenced in a study of T cells in Graves' hyperthyroidism and ophthalmopathy. The CDR3 regions of TCR beta were amplified from RNA transcripts. The HTBI primer set served for first-round RT-PCR of the TCR CDR3. TCRdb reanalysed the multiplex PCR reads using MiXCR and keeps one entry per CDR3 protein. The repertoire holds around 580,000 distinct CDR3 sequences, with about half as singletons. Specimen: peripheral blood or thyroid tissue (not recorded which). The receptors shown here come from a woman between 18 and 29 years old with Graves' hyperthyroidism.

The chain carries TRBV19 and TRBJ1-2, with 8 nucleotides matching TRBD1. J gave up 6 bases and V 8 bases, and 8 bases lay outside the gene matches. Germline CDR1 reads LNHDA; CDR2 reads SQIVND (reference sequence). CDR3 length: 13 residues. The CDR3 sequence: CASRRDRLNGYTF. CDR3 in DNA: TGTGCCAGTCGGCGGGACAGGCTTAATGGCTACACCTTC. Filled out from reference TRBV19 and TRBJ1-2, the complete variable domain reads DGGITQSPKYLFRKEGQNVTLSCEQNLNHDAMYWYRQDPGQGLRLIYYSQIVNDFQKGDIAEGYSVSREKKESFPLTVTSAQKNPTAFYLCASRRDRLNGYTFGSGTRLTVV.

J is TRBJ2-5 and V is TRBV19; D possibly corresponds to TRBD2 (5 bases). The CDR3 consists of 15 residues. Germline V gene data show CDR1 as LNHDA and CDR2 as SQIVND (reference sequence). Deletions cut 4 bases from V and 8 bases from J, with 20 bases between. The CDR3 nucleotides read TGTGCCAGTAGTAGGACGGGCAGCGGCTCGGATACCCAGTACTTC. This gives the protein CASSRTGSGSDTQYF.

This clonotype occurred many times. The rearrangement joins TRBV7-8 to TRBJ1-2; the D gene is possibly TRBD1 (5 bases). The CDR3 totals 16 residues. Germline V gives CDR1 SGHVS, CDR2 FQNEAQ. V was trimmed by 5 bases and J by 2 bases, leaving 18 bases between them. CDR3 region: CASSRPGTGFNYGYTF. CDR3 bases: TGTGCCAGCAGCCGTCCCGGGACGGGATTCAACTATGGCTACACCTTC.

This chain uses TRBV24-1 with TRBJ2-2; 9 positions agree with TRBD1. V was clipped by 3 bases and J by 4 bases; unmatched bases: 8. The CDR3 spans 17 residues. Germline CDR1 is KGHDR and CDR2 is SFDVKD. The chain's CDR3 is CATSDGVQGAATGELFF. The DNA of the CDR3 is TGTGCCACCAGTGATGGAGTACAGGGGGCGGCCACCGGGGAGCTGTTTTTT.

In this sample, this clonotype turned up a few times. The V call is TRBV19, the J call TRBJ2-7; TRBD2 matches 12 bases. CDR3 length: 17 residues. Looked up from germline, CDR1 is LNHDA and CDR2 is SQIVND (reference sequence). The V and J ends lost 11 bases and 1 base, in that order; junction bases with no gene match: 15. This chain's CDR3 is CAHQQTSGRFCSYEQYF. DNA for the CDR3: TGTGCCCATCAACAGACTAGCGGGAGATTTTGTTCCTACGAGCAGTACTTC. Full variable domain (rest looked up from reference TRBV19 and TRBJ2-7): DGGITQSPKYLFRKEGQNVTLSCEQNLNHDAMYWYRQDPGQGLRLIYYSQIVNDFQKGDIAEGYSVSREKKESFPLTVTSAQKNPTAFYLCAHQQTSGRFCSYEQYFGPGTRLTVT.

A few counts support this clonotype. This sequence joins TRBV7-2 and TRBJ2-7; 9 bases line up with TRBD2. The CDR3 runs 14 residues. V lost 8 bases and J lost 5; bases outside the gene matches: 10. Germline CDR1 reads SGHTA; CDR2 reads FQGNSA. The CDR3 protein is CASSPSGTPDEQYF. The CDR3, as DNA: TGTGCCAGCTCCCCTAGCGGGACACCGGACGAGCAGTACTTC. Full variable domain (missing parts from reference TRBV7-2 and TRBJ2-7): GAGVSQSPSNKVTEKGKDVELRCDPISGHTALYWYRQSLGQGLEFLIYFQGNSAPDKSGLPSDRFSAERTGGSVSTLTIQRTQQEDSAVYLCASSPSGTPDEQYFGPGTRLTVT.

This clonotype has just one count. The chain links TRBV5-5 to TRBJ2-5; 7 bases align to TRBD1. The junction had 11 bases not matched to a gene; V was cut back by 3 bases and J by 0 bases. The V gene's germline CDR1 is SGHKS and CDR2 YYEKEE (reference sequence). This CDR3 spans 17 amino acids. The DNA for the CDR3 is TGTGCCAGCAGCTCAGATCCGGGACAGCTATACCAAGAGACCCAGTACTTC. Protein: CASSSDPGQLYQETQYF.

V is TRBV7-4 and J is TRBJ2-7; 9 bases map to TRBD1. The CDR3 contains 15 residues. Germline values: CDR1 SGHVT, CDR2 SQSDAQ. V was clipped by 6 bases and J by 3 bases; unmatched bases: 9. The CDR3 nucleotides are TGTGCCAGCAGTCCCTCCGGGACAGGGCACTACGAGCAGTACTTC. It encodes CASSPSGTGHYEQYF.

This chain connects TRBV30 to TRBJ1-1; D ambiguous. Germline CDR1 reads GTSNPN; CDR2 reads SVGIG (reference sequence). V lost 4 bases to trimming and J lost 0 bases, with 9 bases between them. This CDR3 contains 13 residues. The CDR3 reads CAWTPGVNTEAFF. CDR3 DNA: TGTGCCTGGACTCCTGGGGTGAACACTGAAGCTTTCTTT. Complete variable domain (other parts from reference TRBV30 and TRBJ1-1): SQTIHQWPATLVQPVGSPLSLECTVEGTSNPNLYWYRQAAGRGLQLLFYSVGIGQISSEVPQNLSASRPQDRQFILSSKKLLLSDSGFYLCAWTPGVNTEAFFGQGTRLTVV.

The V gene is TRBV5-6, the J gene TRBJ1-2; perhaps TRBD1 as D (5 bases). Germline-derived CDR1 and CDR2 are SGHDT and YYEEEE. This CDR3 has 14 amino acids. The CDR3 sequence: CARAWTDRNYGYTF. The CDR3 DNA follows: TGTGCTAGGGCTTGGACCGACAGAAACTATGGCTACACCTTC.

The chain carries TRBV7-9 and TRBJ2-5; 11 bases align to TRBD1. There are 15 residues in the CDR3. The germline gives CDR1 SEHNR, CDR2 FQNEAQ (reference sequence). Trimming cost V 6 bases and J 5 bases; bases outside gene matches: 8. This CDR3 is CASSARTGGEETQYF. In DNA, the CDR3 is TGTGCCAGCAGTGCAAGGACAGGGGGCGAGGAGACCCAGTACTTC. Complete variable domain (other parts from reference TRBV7-9 and TRBJ2-5): DTGVSQNPRHKITKRGQNVTFRCDPISEHNRLYWYRQTLGQGPEFLTYFQNEAQLEKSRLLSDRFSAERPKGSFSTLEIQRTEQGDSAMYLCASSARTGGEETQYFGPGTRLLVL.

This clonotype was observed at least ten times. This chain uses TRBV20-1 with TRBJ2-5, with 11 bases lining up with TRBD2. Unmatched junction bases numbered 13, after V lost 3 bases and J lost 4 bases. CDR1 is DFQATT, CDR2 SNEGSKA, per germline (reference sequence). This CDR3 region has 17 residues. The CDR3 DNA reads TGCAGTGCTAGTAGGATTCGTAGACTAGCGGGATCAGAGACCCAGTACTTC. It encodes CSASRIRRLAGSETQYF.

This clonotype has ten or more counts. The J gene is TRBJ1-4, the V gene TRBV29-1; tentative D call: TRBD1 (6 bases). Germline CDR1 reads SQVTM; CDR2 reads ANQGSEA. CDR3 length: 15 amino acids. The germline V and J ends were trimmed by 4 bases and 1 base, with 13 bases remaining between them. The CDR3 region has the DNA TGCAGCGTTGCCGCTACAGGGTTAACTAATGAAAAACTGTTTTTT. Protein product: CSVAATGLTNEKLFF.

This clonotype was recorded a few times. Here the CDR3 DNA reads TGCGCCAGCAGCCAACGACCACAAGGGGGGTTCACTGAAGCTTTCTTT. Translated: CASSQRPQGGFTEAFF. This chain joins TRBV4-1 and TRBJ1-1; D may be TRBD1 (6 bases). The CDR3 sequence is 16 residues long. Per germline, CDR1 MGHRA and CDR2 YSYEKL. Trimming shortened V by 2 bases and J by 4 bases, and 17 bases separated the two germline ends.

On this clonotype: This may come from a read error, since a much larger clone is one base off. The CDR3 end shows no conserved phenylalanine or tryptophan, and so a read error is likely. The V call is TRBV11-2, the J call TRBJ2-6; 7 bases match TRBD2. Germline V lookup: CDR1 SGHAT, CDR2 FQNNGV. The V and J ends lost 5 bases and 0 bases, in that order; junction bases with no gene match: 13. This CDR3 is 19 amino acids long. CDR3 in amino acids: CASSQDRLAVSSGANVLTL. CDR3 nucleotide sequence: TGTGCCAGCAGCCAAGATCGGCTAGCGGTTAGCTCTGGGGCCAACGTCCTGACTCTC.

The CDR3 reads CASSLPGREGETQYF. CDR3 sequence (DNA): TGTGCCAGCAGCCTCCCGGGACGTGAGGGGGAGACCCAGTACTTC. V and J are TRBV7-3 and TRBJ2-5; D tentatively fits TRBD1 or TRBD2 (5 bases each). This CDR3 region has 15 residues. The germline V gene encodes CDR1 SGHTA and CDR2 FQGTGA. Deletions cut 5 bases from V and 5 bases from J, with 18 bases between.

This chain connects TRBV29-1 to TRBJ2-7; 12 bases align to TRBD2. This CDR3 has 15 amino acids. Trimming cost V 2 bases and J 6 bases; bases outside gene matches: 8. Germline CDR1 and CDR2: SQVTM and ANQGSEA. As DNA, the CDR3 is TGCAGCGTTGAAACGACGGGACTAGCGGGTGGCGAGCAGTACTTC. Protein product: CSVETTGLAGGEQYF.

This clonotype was observed at least ten times. The chain uses TRBV6-5 and TRBJ1-2; weak D call: TRBD1 (6 bases). Germline assignment: CDR1 MNHEY and CDR2 SVGAGI. V gave up 5 bases and J gave up 7 bases, with 14 bases separating them. This CDR3 has 13 amino acids. The CDR3 here is CASSQGGPPGYTF. CDR3 in DNA: TGTGCCAGCAGTCAAGGGGGACCACCTGGCTACACCTTC.

This clonotype appeared a few times. The chain is built from TRBV24-1 and TRBJ1-1, with 9 bases fitting TRBD1. Trimming took 5 bases from V and 3 from J; bases not matched to a gene: 9. This CDR3 spans 16 amino acids. CDR1 and CDR2 (germline): KGHDR, SFDVKD. Here the CDR3 reads CATSASGTGMYTEAFF. The DNA of the CDR3 is TGTGCCACCAGTGCCTCCGGGACAGGGATGTACACTGAAGCTTTCTTT.

In DNA form, the CDR3 reads TGCAGTGCCAGCAGCCAACTCTACGAGCAGTACTTC. Protein product: CSASSQLYEQYF. The chain has TRBV20-1 and TRBJ2-7; D is uncertain. From germline, CDR1 is DFQATT and CDR2 SNEGSKA (reference sequence). V lost 6 bases and J 3 bases, leaving 12 bases between the germline ends. The CDR3 is 12 residues long.

The chain links TRBV29-1 to TRBJ1-2; D remains unclear. V lost 0 bases, J lost 8 bases, and 19 bases lay in between. CDR1 is SQVTM and CDR2 is ANQGSEA in the germline V gene. This CDR3 has 15 amino acids. Here the CDR3 reads CSVEDPAASTRGYTF. For the CDR3, the DNA is TGCAGCGTTGAAGATCCGGCCGCATCCACAAGGGGCTACACCTTC.

The sample holds many counts of this clonotype. The junction departs from the called germline gene at one end, perhaps through a read error. This sequence joins TRBV7-2 and TRBJ2-7; possibly TRBD1 for D (6 bases). The CDR3 is 14 amino acids. Germline-derived CDR1 and CDR2 are SGHTA and FQGNSA. The CDR3 DNA is TGCGCCAGCAGCTACCTGGCAGGGGTGGACGAGCAGTACTTC. Translating gives CASSYLAGVDEQYF.

This clonotype was observed many times. The chain carries TRBV13 and TRBJ1-2; D gene uncertain. The CDR3 sequence is 15 residues long. The V and J ends lost 5 bases and 6 bases respectively, with 19 bases between them. Germline V gene sequence: CDR1 PRHDT, CDR2 FYEKMQ (reference sequence). Here the CDR3 reads CASSLNFRSRNGYTF. The CDR3, as DNA: TGTGCCAGCAGCCTAAACTTCAGGTCCCGGAATGGCTACACCTTC.